Shown below are 10 T cell receptor beta chains from a single sample sequenced in a study of blood T cell repertoires in COVID-19. Data came from immunoSEQ multiplex PCR; TCRdb stores just in-frame clones and leaves some out. This table holds just under 350,000 clones, 85% to 90% found once. Sequenced input: peripheral blood. The receptors here all came from a woman aged 70 to 79 with COVID-19, enrolled during active disease.

The V gene is TRBV5-6, the J gene TRBJ2-3; no clear D gene. Trimming took off 0 bases at V and 6 bases at J, with 5 bases between the two ends. The CDR3 extends over 12 amino acids. Germline-derived CDR1 and CDR2 are SGHDT and YYEEEE. The CDR3 nucleotides read TGTGCCAGCAGCTTGGCGAGGGATACGCAGTATTTT. Its protein is CASSLARDTQYF.

This clone was seen just once. This chain links TRBV28 with TRBJ1-1; TRBD1 matches 7 bases. The CDR3 is 14 residues long. Germline trimming cut 4 bases from V and 4 bases from J; bases unmatched to any gene: 6. The germline V gene has CDR1 MDHEN and CDR2 SYDVKM. The CDR3 spells CASSSQGEVTEAFF. CDR3 nucleotides: TGTGCCAGCAGTTCCCAGGGGGAGGTCACTGAAGCTTTCTTT.

The V and J genes are TRBV29-1 and TRBJ1-3, with 7 bases fitting TRBD1. CDR3 length: 14 amino acids. CDR1 is SQVTM, CDR2 ANQGSEA, per germline. The trim removed 4 bases at V and 2 bases at J, leaving 5 bases unmatched. The CDR3 nucleotides are TGCAGCGTTGGGATAGGACAGGCTGGAAACACCATATATTTT. This encodes CSVGIGQAGNTIYF. Looking up the rest from reference TRBV29-1 and TRBJ1-3 gives the full variable domain: SAVISQKPSRDICQRGTSLTIQCQVDSQVTMMFWYRQQPGQSLTLIATANQGSEATYESGFVIDKFPISRPNLTFSTLTVSNMSPEDSSIYLCSVGIGQAGNTIYFGEGSWLTVV.

The rearrangement joins TRBV9 to TRBJ2-6; 7 nucleotides agree with TRBD2. The length of the CDR3 is 19 residues. The V segment lost 4 bases and the J segment 0 bases; nucleotides outside the gene matches: 13. Germline CDR1 reads SGDLS; CDR2 reads YYNGEE. CDR3 protein: CASSISGTGSSSGANVLTF. CDR3 sequence (DNA): TGTGCCAGCAGCATAAGCGGGACGGGGTCGAGCTCTGGGGCCAACGTCCTGACTTTC.

The rearrangement links TRBV29-1 to TRBJ2-1; 8 bases fit TRBD1. Trimming at V came to 7 bases and at J to 8 bases, leaving 19 bases not matched to a gene. Germline V gene lookup returns CDR1 SQVTM and CDR2 ANQGSEA. The CDR3 is 16 residues long. CDR3 residues: CSGVGQQGEVSDEQFF. CDR3 coding DNA: TGCAGCGGCGTTGGTCAACAGGGGGAGGTGAGCGATGAGCAGTTCTTC.

This sequence joins TRBV6-5 and TRBJ1-1; TRBD1 matches 9 bases. This CDR3 spans 12 amino acids. The germline gives CDR1 MNHEY, CDR2 SVGAGI. Germline trimming cut 6 bases from V and 7 bases from J; bases unmatched to any gene: 3. The CDR3 protein is CASRDRGREAFF. DNA of the CDR3: TGTGCCAGCAGGGACAGGGGCCGTGAAGCTTTCTTT.

The rearrangement links TRBV29-1 to TRBJ1-1; D is unclear. V lost 4 bases and J 3 bases, leaving 12 bases between the germline ends. Germline V lookup: CDR1 SQVTM, CDR2 ANQGSEA. The CDR3 extends over 13 amino acids. CDR3 amino acids: CSVGAGLYTEAFF. The CDR3, as DNA: TGCAGCGTTGGGGCAGGACTATACACTGAAGCTTTCTTT.

The chain links TRBV12-5 to TRBJ1-1; D is perhaps TRBD1 (6 bases). The germline V gene has CDR1 LGHNT and CDR2 FRNRAP. The ends were cut back, 2 bases at V and 0 bases at J, with 13 bases in the middle. This CDR3 contains 16 residues. The CDR3 reads CASGLKQGGMNTEAFF. Written as DNA, the CDR3 is TGTGCTAGTGGTTTGAAACAGGGTGGCATGAACACTGAAGCTTTCTTT.

The genes are TRBV30 and TRBJ1-5; 8 bases agree with TRBD1. The CDR3 runs 15 residues. V lost 5 bases to trimming and J lost 2 bases; unmatched junction nucleotides: 8. Looked up from germline, CDR1 is GTSNPN and CDR2 is SVGIG (reference sequence). The CDR3 sequence is CAWGTGTGGNQPQHF. In DNA form, the CDR3 reads TGTGCCTGGGGTACCGGGACAGGTGGCAATCAGCCCCAGCATTTT.

The chain employs TRBV21-1 and TRBJ2-2; TRBD1 is taken as the D call from the table, unchecked against the DNA. TRBV21-1 counts as a pseudogene. This CDR3 region has 16 residues. CDR3 sequence (DNA): TGTGCCAGCAATCTTCGGACAGGTTGGATTTTTGGGGAGCTGTTTTTT. It yields the protein CASNLRTGWIFGELFF.